This entry lists 22 T cell receptor beta chains sequenced from one sample in a study of T cell clonality in common variable immunodeficiency (dated by TCRdb to 2015 to 2017). Receptor libraries were prepared by the immunoSEQ multiplex PCR assay. Sourced from immuneACCESS, this table was stored by TCRdb with only in-frame sequences that have V and J called. A share of the clones is absent; for the studies checked, an unresolved V gene accounts for under half, and the remainder has no known explanation. This sample holds roughly 42,000 clones in total, without any singletons. The top ten clonotypes cover about 3% of the sample. Sequencing used peripheral blood mononuclear cells. These receptors were collected from a person aged 18-70 years in good health.

The sample holds a few counts of this clone. The read gets to within 3 residues of the CDR3 end, and the germline J gene fills in the rest. This chain links TRBV5-1 with TRBJ2-7, with TRBD2 as a possible D gene (6 bases). This CDR3 comprises 13 residues. V gave up 3 bases and J gave up 5 bases, with 12 bases separating them. CDR1 is SGHRS, CDR2 YFSETQ, per germline. CDR3 in amino acids: CASSSGRGNEQYF. CDR3 DNA, as far as it was read: TGCGCCAGCAGCTCCGGACGGGGGAACGAG. Drawing the rest from reference TRBV5-1 and TRBJ2-7, the complete variable domain is KAGVTQTPRYLIKTRGQQVTLSCSPISGHRSVSWYQQTPGQGLQFLFEYFSETQRNKGNFPGRFSGRQFSNSRSEMNVSTLELGDSALYLCASSSGRGNEQYFGPGTRLTVT.

This clone has ten or more counts. Read coverage stops 3 residues before the CDR3 terminus; the germline J gene supplies the remainder. The chain employs TRBV19 and TRBJ2-4; 7 bases fit TRBD1. The germline CDR1 and CDR2 sequences are LNHDA and SQIVND (reference sequence). The CDR3 consists of 13 residues. CDR3 protein: CASSIGQVNGQYF. CDR3 DNA, as far as it was read: TGTGCCAGTAGTATCGGACAGGTTAATGGT.

This clone was counted ten times or more. CDR3 DNA, as far as it was read: TGTGCCAGCAGTGGGCTCGGACAGGGGGCCTTCGGTGGT. Translated, it gives CASSGLGQGAFGG. The entire CDR3 protein reads CASSGLGQGAFGGQYF. V is TRBV6-1 and J is TRBJ2-4; 11 nucleotides agree with TRBD1. Coverage ceases 3 residues before the CDR3 finishes, and the germline J gene fills in the end. The CDR3 sequence is 16 residues long. The germline V gene encodes CDR1 MNHNS and CDR2 SASEGT.

This clone was counted ten times or more. The CDR3 end is not reached by the read, which stops 3 residues before it; the germline J gene fills it in. The chain uses TRBV19 and TRBJ1-1; TRBD1 aligns across 7 bases. The germline V gene has CDR1 LNHDA and CDR2 SQIVND (reference sequence). V was clipped by 5 bases and J by 7 bases; unmatched bases: 7. The CDR3 is 13 residues long. This chain's CDR3 is CASSLPGTDEAFF. The covered CDR3 bases are TGTGCCAGTAGTCTCCCAGGGACAGATGAA.

This clone is medium-sized (0.01 to 0.1%) by share. The CDR3 is cut off 3 residues early in the read; its end comes from the germline J gene. The rearrangement links TRBV20-1 to TRBJ2-5, with TRBD2 matching over 13 bases. This CDR3 is 15 amino acids long. J was trimmed by 7 bases and V by 7 bases; bases with no gene match: 12. Germline V gene sequence: CDR1 DFQATT, CDR2 SNEGSKA (reference sequence). The sequenced CDR3 bases are TGCAGTGGGACTAGCGGGAGTCGGAGGGAGGGGACC. The encoded protein is CSGTSGSRREGT. The entire CDR3 sequence reads CSGTSGSRREGTQYF.

This clone was counted at least ten times. The read ends 3 residues shy of where the CDR3 ends; the end is completed using the germline J gene. This chain uses TRBV5-1 with TRBJ2-2; tentatively, D is TRBD1 (6 bases). Between the trimmed V and J ends, which lost 0 bases and 0 bases, there was a span of 12 bases. The CDR3 sequence is 17 residues long. Germline V gene sequence: CDR1 SGHRS, CDR2 YFSETQ. The CDR3 protein is CASSLGRGPTNTGELFF. The sequenced CDR3 bases are TGCGCCAGCAGCTTGGGCAGGGGTCCGACGAACACCGGGGAG.

The sample holds many counts of this clone. The sequenced fragment ends 3 residues before the CDR3 boundary, so the rest is inferred from the germline J gene. The chain combines TRBV7-2 with TRBJ2-3; the D call may be TRBD1 or TRBD2 (6 bases each). Deletions cut 3 bases from V and 2 bases from J, with 12 bases between. CDR3 length equals 15 residues. Germline V lookup: CDR1 SGHTA, CDR2 FQGNSA. The CDR3 DNA, read in part, is TGTGCCAGCAGCTTGGCGGGACAACTCACAGATACG. This translates into CASSLAGQLTDT. The whole CDR3 protein reads CASSLAGQLTDTQYF. The whole variable domain, filled in from reference TRBV7-2 and TRBJ2-3, reads GAGVSQSPSNKVTEKGKDVELRCDPISGHTALYWYRQSLGQGLEFLIYFQGNSAPDKSGLPSDRFSAERTGGSVSTLTIQRTQQEDSAVYLCASSLAGQLTDTQYFGPGTRLTVL.

This clone was detected only a few times. The read is 3 residues too short to cover the CDR3 end, so that end is filled in from the germline J gene. The chain joins TRBV20-1 to TRBJ2-5; 8 positions agree with TRBD2. Per germline, CDR1 DFQATT and CDR2 SNEGSKA (reference sequence). After removal of 4 bases from V and 5 bases from J, the junction contained 9 bases not matched to a gene. The CDR3 sequence is 14 residues long. The CDR3 loop is CSATPAGARETQYF. The sequenced part of the CDR3 DNA is TGCAGTGCTACACCAGCGGGGGCGAGGGAGACC.

As regards this clone: The sequence runs out 3 residues before the end of the CDR3; the remainder is reconstructed from the germline J gene. This chain connects TRBV19 to TRBJ1-2, with 8 bases aligning to TRBD1. From germline, CDR1 is LNHDA and CDR2 SQIVND (reference sequence). This CDR3 has 16 amino acids. Partial CDR3 DNA: TGTGCCAGTAGTATAGATCGGACAGGGCAATGGGGTGAC. The encoded protein is CASSIDRTGQWGD. The full CDR3 reads CASSIDRTGQWGDYTF. Full variable domain (remainder filled in from reference TRBV19 and TRBJ1-2): DGGITQSPKYLFRKEGQNVTLSCEQNLNHDAMYWYRQDPGQGLRLIYYSQIVNDFQKGDIAEGYSVSREKKESFPLTVTSAQKNPTAFYLCASSIDRTGQWGDYTFGSGTRLTVV.

As for this clone: The read halts 3 residues ahead of the CDR3 end, with the missing end drawn from the germline J gene. This chain joins TRBV19 and TRBJ1-2, with no clear D. Germline loops: CDR1 LNHDA, CDR2 SQIVND (reference sequence). The V end was cut by 1 base, the J end by 6 bases, with 18 bases between. This CDR3 is 16 amino acids long. CDR3 protein: CASSIATAGSSDGYTF. The CDR3 DNA, read in part, is TGTGCCAGTAGTATAGCGACGGCGGGGTCCTCGGATGGC.

In this sample, this clone turned up many times. CDR3 sequence reads: CASSERLAGGVETQYF. The CDR3 DNA, read in part, is TGTGCCAGCAGTGAAAGACTAGCGGGGGGCGTGGAGACC. This chain joins TRBV2 and TRBJ2-5, with 13 bases identical to TRBD2. Read sequence stops 3 residues before the CDR3 end, and the germline J gene provides the missing end. Germline trimming cut 2 bases from V and 5 bases from J; bases unmatched to any gene: 5. This CDR3 has 16 amino acids. CDR1 is SNHLY and CDR2 is FYNNEI in the germline V gene.

Details on this clone: The read ends 3 residues shy of where the CDR3 ends; the end is completed using the germline J gene. This chain joins TRBV10-3 and TRBJ2-7; the match to TRBD2 covers 15 bases. This CDR3 region has 15 residues. V was clipped by 4 bases and J by 6 bases; unmatched bases: 4. Germline CDR1 reads ENHRY; CDR2 reads SYGVKD. The part of the CDR3 DNA that was read is TGTGCCATCAGTGGTCCGGGACTAGCGGGGGGCGAG. Translated, it gives CAISGPGLAGGE. In full, the CDR3 is CAISGPGLAGGEQYF.

This clone came up many times. The read finishes 3 residues shy of the CDR3 end, and the germline J gene is used to complete it. The chain is built from TRBV19 and TRBJ2-2, with D perhaps TRBD2 (6 bases). The V and J ends lost 8 bases and 6 bases respectively, with 16 bases between them. The CDR3 consists of 14 residues. Germline assignment: CDR1 LNHDA and CDR2 SQIVND (reference sequence). The CDR3 sequence is CASGKNTGAGELFF. The CDR3 DNA, read in part, is TGTGCCAGTGGCAAAAACACGGGGGCCGGGGAG.

This clone showed up many times. Read data end 3 residues before the CDR3 end; the end is taken from the germline J gene. The V and J genes are TRBV19 and TRBJ2-1, with D unresolved. Germline CDR1 and CDR2: LNHDA and SQIVND (reference sequence). Trimming took off 3 bases at V and 4 bases at J, with 7 bases between the two ends. The CDR3 consists of 13 residues. The CDR3 loop is CASSMGRYNEQFF. Incomplete CDR3 DNA: TGTGCCAGTAGTATGGGCCGGTACAATGAG.

In regard to this clone: With the read ending 3 residues before the CDR3 end, the germline J gene is used to fill in that end. This chain connects TRBV2 to TRBJ2-3; D may match TRBD1 or TRBD2 (5 bases each). The length of the CDR3 is 14 residues. Trimming left V 1 base short and J 4 bases short, with 9 bases between. Germline loops: CDR1 SNHLY, CDR2 FYNNEI. The covered CDR3 bases are TGTGCCAGCAGTGAAGGGCAGGGAGCAGATACG. Protein: CASSEGQGADT. The whole CDR3 sequence reads CASSEGQGADTQYF.

This clone was recorded at least ten times. The CDR3 goes on 3 residues after the read ends, and that part is filled in from the germline J gene. The gene calls are TRBV30 and TRBJ2-3; D might be TRBD2 (7 bases). Germline CDR1 is GTSNPN and CDR2 is SVGIG (reference sequence). This CDR3 has 14 residues. V shed 4 bases and J shed 2 bases, with 13 bases lying between them. CDR3 amino acids: CAWTGGLPTDTQYF. The part of the CDR3 DNA that was read is TGTGCCTGGACCGGGGGGCTCCCCACAGATACG.

This clone was seen repeatedly, ten times or more. The CDR3 end falls 3 residues outside the read, so it is completed with the germline J gene. The gene calls are TRBV20-1 and TRBJ2-3, with 10 bases fitting TRBD2. The CDR3 consists of 12 residues. Germline lookup yields CDR1 DFQATT and CDR2 SNEGSKA (reference sequence). Partial CDR3 DNA: TGCAGCAGCGGGGGGGCAGCAGATACG. As protein: CSSGGAADT. The full CDR3 protein is CSSGGAADTQYF.

This clone was recorded at least ten times. The CDR3 end falls 3 residues outside the read, so it is completed with the germline J gene. The chain couples TRBV5-4 to TRBJ2-1; 8 bases are a match to TRBD2. The length of the CDR3 is 15 residues. The germline gives CDR1 SGHNT, CDR2 YYREEE (reference sequence). V lost 1 base, J lost 5 bases, and 5 bases stayed unmatched. CDR3 loop: CASSLTGTSNNEQFF. The DNA read from the CDR3 is TGTGCCAGCAGCTTGACCGGGACTAGTAACAATGAG.

CDR3 DNA (partial): TGCAGTGCTACTGTCAGGGGGAACACTGAA. Translated, it gives CSATVRGNTE. The full CDR3 reads CSATVRGNTEAFF. V and J are TRBV20-1 and TRBJ1-1; D perhaps matches TRBD1 (6 bases). The CDR3 is cut off 3 residues early in the read; its end comes from the germline J gene. Germline CDR1 DFQATT, CDR2 SNEGSKA (reference sequence). The CDR3 runs 13 residues. Trimming stripped 4 bases from V and 1 base from J, with 10 bases between.

This clone was observed a handful of times. The CDR3 end falls 3 residues outside the read, so it is completed with the germline J gene. The V call is TRBV6-9, the J call TRBJ1-1, with 9 bases lining up with TRBD1. The CDR3 is made up of 16 amino acids. Germline CDR1 MNHGY, CDR2 SVAAGI. Trimming took 3 bases from V and 3 from J; bases not matched to a gene: 8. The CDR3 loop is CASSYGDRVLDTEAFF. CDR3 DNA, as far as it was read: TGTGCCAGCAGTTACGGGGACAGGGTTTTGGACACTGAA.

At least ten counts were recorded for this clone. The read terminates 3 residues before the CDR3 end, so the remaining end is supplied by the germline J gene. The V gene is TRBV20-1, the J gene TRBJ1-5; 8 bases agree with TRBD1. With 0 bases clipped from V and 6 bases from J, the junction kept 4 bases outside the gene matches. The CDR3 runs 14 residues. Germline CDR1 and CDR2: DFQATT and SNEGSKA (reference sequence). The CDR3 protein is CSARDLQGGQPQHF. Partial CDR3 DNA: TGCAGTGCTAGAGATCTACAGGGGGGTCAGCCC.

This clone was seen ten or more times. The CDR3 end lies 3 residues beyond the end of the read and is filled in from the germline J gene. This sequence joins TRBV5-4 and TRBJ2-3; 13 positions match TRBD2. CDR3 length equals 16 residues. Germline CDR1 is SGHNT and CDR2 is YYREEE (reference sequence). The V segment lost 3 bases and the J segment 4 bases; nucleotides outside the gene matches: 5. The sequenced CDR3 bases are TGTGCCAGCAGCTCTGGACTAGCGGGAGCCTCAGATACG. This codes for CASSSGLAGASDT. Given in full, the CDR3 is CASSSGLAGASDTQYF.